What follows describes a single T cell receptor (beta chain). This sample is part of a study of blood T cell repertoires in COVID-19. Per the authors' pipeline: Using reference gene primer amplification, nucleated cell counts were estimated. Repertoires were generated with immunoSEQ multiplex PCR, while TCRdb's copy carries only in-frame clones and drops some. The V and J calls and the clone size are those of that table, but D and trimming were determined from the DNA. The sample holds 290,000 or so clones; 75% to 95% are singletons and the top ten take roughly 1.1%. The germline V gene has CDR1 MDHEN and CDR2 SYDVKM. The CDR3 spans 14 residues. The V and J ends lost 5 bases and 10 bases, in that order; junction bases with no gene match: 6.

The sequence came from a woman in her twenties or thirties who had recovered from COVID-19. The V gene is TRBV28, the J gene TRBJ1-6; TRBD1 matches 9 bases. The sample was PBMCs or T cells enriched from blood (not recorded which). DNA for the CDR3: TGTGCCAGCAGTCCCGGACAGGGGCACTCACCCCTCCACTTT. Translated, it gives CASSPGQGHSPLHF. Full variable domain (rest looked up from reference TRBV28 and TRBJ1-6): DVKVTQSSRYLVKRTGEKVFLECVQDMDHENMFWYRQDPGLGLRLIYFSYDVKMKEKGDIPEGYSVSREKKERFSLILESASTNQTSMYLCASSPGQGHSPLHFGNGTRLTVT.